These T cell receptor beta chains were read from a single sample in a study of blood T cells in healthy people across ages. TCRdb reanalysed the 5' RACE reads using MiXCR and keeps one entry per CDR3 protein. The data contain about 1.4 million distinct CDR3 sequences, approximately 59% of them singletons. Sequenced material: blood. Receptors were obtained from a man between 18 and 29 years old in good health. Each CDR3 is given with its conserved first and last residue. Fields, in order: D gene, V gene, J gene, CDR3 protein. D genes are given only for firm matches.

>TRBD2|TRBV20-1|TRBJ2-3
CSAPRGGRATDTQYF
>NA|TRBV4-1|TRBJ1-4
CASRSQGVEKLFF
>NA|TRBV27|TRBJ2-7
CASSPTGHTYEQYF
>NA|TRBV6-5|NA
CASSYSNPTYEQYF
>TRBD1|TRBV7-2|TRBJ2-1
CASSLVGQMNEQFF
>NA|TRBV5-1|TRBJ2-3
CASRKTLTSTDTQYF
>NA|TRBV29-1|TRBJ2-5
CSVAWTQKETQYF
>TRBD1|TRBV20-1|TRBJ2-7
CSASGTVNYEQYF
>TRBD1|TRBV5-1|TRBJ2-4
CASSLSTGRNPTKNIQYF
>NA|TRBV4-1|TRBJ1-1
CASSHVIDGSTEAFF
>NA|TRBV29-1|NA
CSVEARGGGETQYF
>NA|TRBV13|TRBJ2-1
CASSGIAEYNEQFF
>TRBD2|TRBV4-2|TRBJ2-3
CASSTSAGGAGSDTQYF
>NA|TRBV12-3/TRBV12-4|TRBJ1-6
CASRVLSYNSPLHF
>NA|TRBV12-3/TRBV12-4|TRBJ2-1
CASSPPGTFNEQFF
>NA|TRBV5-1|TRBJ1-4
CASSSGDAGANEKLFF
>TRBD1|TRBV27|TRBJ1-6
CASSLSWGQGSPLHF
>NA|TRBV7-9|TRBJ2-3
CASSLVSGPITDTQYF
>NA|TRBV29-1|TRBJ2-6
CSVGGLGSGANVLTF
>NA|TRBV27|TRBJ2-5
CASSRTKGGQETQYF
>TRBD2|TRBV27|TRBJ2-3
CASSLLAGVGDTQYF
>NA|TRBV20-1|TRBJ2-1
CSAKMDNEQFF
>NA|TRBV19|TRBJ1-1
CASSASRQTEAFF
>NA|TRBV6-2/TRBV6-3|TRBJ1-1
CASRIIRGRLAEAFF
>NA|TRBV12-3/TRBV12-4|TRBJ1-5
CASSAAGSRPQHF
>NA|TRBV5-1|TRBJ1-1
CSSSEGHVNTEAFF
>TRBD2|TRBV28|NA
CASSLAPGGGPYEQYF
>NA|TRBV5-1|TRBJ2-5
CASSLEGTQYF
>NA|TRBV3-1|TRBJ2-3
CASSQDLAVTDTQYF
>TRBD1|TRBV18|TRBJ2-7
CASSSGQGVREQYF
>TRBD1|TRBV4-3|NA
CASSQGQGSVYEQYF
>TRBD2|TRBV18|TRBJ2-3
CASGHSGRRGGDTQYF
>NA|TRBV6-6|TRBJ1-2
CASSYSSAFGETYGYTF
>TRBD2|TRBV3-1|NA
CASSQAGGRAAGDEQYF
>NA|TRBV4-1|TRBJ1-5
CASSQEWRGNQPQHF
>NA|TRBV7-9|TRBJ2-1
CASSFYDLNEQFF
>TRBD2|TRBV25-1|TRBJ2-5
CASSPSSGGEQYF
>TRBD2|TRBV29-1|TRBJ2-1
CSVENSGSTNEQFF
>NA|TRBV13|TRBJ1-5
CASSLRGDGGQETQHF
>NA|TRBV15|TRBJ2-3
CATSRDGVDGTDTQYF
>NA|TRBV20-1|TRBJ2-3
CSARDPSRGGGTDTQYF
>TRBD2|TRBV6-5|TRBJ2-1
CASSYVGGADEQFF
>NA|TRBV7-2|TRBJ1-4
CASSPLTGGNEKLFF
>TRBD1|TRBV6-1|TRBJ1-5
CAICTGDQPQHF
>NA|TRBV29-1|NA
CSGQQGTGCEQYF
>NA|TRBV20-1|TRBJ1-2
CSAHPTGTHGYTF
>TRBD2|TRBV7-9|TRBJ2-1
CASSLAGGGLHEQFF
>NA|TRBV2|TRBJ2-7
CASRPGLVEREQYF
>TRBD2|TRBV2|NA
CASTEAPSSGGTYEQYF
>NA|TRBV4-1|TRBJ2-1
CASSQPNRNEQFF
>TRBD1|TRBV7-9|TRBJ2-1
CASSARTGEQFF
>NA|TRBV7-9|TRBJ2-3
CASSLRRAELTDTQYF
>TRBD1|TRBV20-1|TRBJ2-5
CSARKAGTGLPETQYF
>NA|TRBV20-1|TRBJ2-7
CSAIAAQSQYEQYF
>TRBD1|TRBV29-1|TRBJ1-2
CSVGGQVPGDYGYTF
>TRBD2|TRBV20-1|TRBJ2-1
CSASGTSGTYNEQFF
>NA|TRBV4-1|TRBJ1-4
CASSQAPGGGIEKLFF